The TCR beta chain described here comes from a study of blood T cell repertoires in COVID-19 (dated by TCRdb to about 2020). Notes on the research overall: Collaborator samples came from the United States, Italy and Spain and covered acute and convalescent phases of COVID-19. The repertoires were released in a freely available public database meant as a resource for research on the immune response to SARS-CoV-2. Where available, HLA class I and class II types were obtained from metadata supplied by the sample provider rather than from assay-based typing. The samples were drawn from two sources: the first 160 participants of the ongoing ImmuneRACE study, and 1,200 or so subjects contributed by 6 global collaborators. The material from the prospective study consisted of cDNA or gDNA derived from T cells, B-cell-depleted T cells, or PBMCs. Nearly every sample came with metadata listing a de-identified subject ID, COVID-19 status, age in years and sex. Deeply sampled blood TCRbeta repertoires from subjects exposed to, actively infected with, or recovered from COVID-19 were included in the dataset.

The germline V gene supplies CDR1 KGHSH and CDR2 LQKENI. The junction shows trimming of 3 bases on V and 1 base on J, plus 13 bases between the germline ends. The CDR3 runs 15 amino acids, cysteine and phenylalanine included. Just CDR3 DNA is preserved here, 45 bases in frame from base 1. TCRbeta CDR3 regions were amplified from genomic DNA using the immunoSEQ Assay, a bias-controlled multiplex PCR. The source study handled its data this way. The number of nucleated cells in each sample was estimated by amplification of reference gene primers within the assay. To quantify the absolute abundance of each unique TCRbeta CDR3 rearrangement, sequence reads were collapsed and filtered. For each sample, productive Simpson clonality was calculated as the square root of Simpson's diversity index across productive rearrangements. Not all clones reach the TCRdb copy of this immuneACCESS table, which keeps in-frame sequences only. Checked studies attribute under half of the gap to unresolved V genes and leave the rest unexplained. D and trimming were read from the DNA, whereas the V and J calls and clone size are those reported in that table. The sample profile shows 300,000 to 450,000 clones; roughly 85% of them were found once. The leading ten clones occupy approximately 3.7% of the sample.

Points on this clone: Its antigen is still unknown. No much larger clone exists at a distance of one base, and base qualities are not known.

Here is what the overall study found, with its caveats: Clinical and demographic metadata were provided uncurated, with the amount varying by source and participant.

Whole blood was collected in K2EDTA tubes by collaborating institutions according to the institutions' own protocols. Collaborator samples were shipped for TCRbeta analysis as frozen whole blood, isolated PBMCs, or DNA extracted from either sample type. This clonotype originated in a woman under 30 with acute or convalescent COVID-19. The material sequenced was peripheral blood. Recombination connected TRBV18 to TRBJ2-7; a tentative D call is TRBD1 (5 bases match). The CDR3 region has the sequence CASSPVTGISYEQYF. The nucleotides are TGTGCCAGCTCACCCGTTACAGGTATTTCCTACGAGCAGTACTTC.